This T cell receptor (beta chain) came from a study of regulatory T cells in long-lasting Graves disease (dated by TCRdb to 2020 to 2022). Regarding the complete study: Antithyroid drugs had been taken for less than 3 months by newly diagnosed Graves' disease patients. A total of roughly 35 samples underwent TCR sequencing, from about 13 patients with persistent Graves' disease and some 20 patients with newly diagnosed Graves' disease. The study was registered as a clinical trial and conducted in China. Peripheral blood TCR sequencing and RNA sequencing compared persistent Graves' disease patients with newly diagnosed Graves' disease patients. The paper's findings and limits, for the study overall: Preferential use of TRBV28, TRBJ1-2 and TRBJ2-5 was observed in persistent disease, whereas TRBV20-1 and TRBJ2-1 were favored in newly diagnosed disease. A larger number of public clonotypes was shared among persistent patients (approximately 2,600) than among newly diagnosed patients (around 880). Peripheral blood alone was examined, since thyroid tissue, which constituted the primary lesion, could not be accessed. The authors noted that the small sample size was a limitation that may lower accuracy. Sequencing and analysis were limited to the TCR beta chain. Compared with newly diagnosed patients, persistent Graves' disease patients had lower TCR Shannon entropy and fewer highly expanded clones, which suggests clonal expansion.

V and J are truncated by 3 bases and 0 bases respectively, leaving an intervening sequence of 14 bases. CDR1 and CDR2 were assigned from the germline V gene (reference sequence) as DFQATT and SNEGSKA. From cysteine to phenylalanine, the CDR3 is 15 amino acids long. The retained sequence is limited to the CDR3, 45 bases, with the frame set at the first base. The library was generated by multiplex PCR. Sequencing was carried out with an Illumina HiSeq 4000. TCR beta libraries were built with iRepertoire HTBI primers and Arm-PCR amplification of CDR3 regions. Before sequencing, the PCR products underwent gel purification. The authors' analysis ran thus. Gene usage analysis of CDR3 amino acid clonotypes used the roughly 62 TRBV and 11 to 15 TRBJ segments found across samples. COPE and FqMerger were used to merge the filtered high-quality paired reads into contigs. BLAST was used to align contigs to IMGT TRBV, TRBD and TRBJ reference genes, and CDR3 was defined according to IMGT. Highly expanded clones were defined as clonotypes with a frequency above 0.1%. Repertoire diversity was measured by Shannon entropy, and V-J evenness by the Gini coefficient. Clonotypes shared by more than one individual were considered public. TCRdb ran its own pipeline on the public reads, namely fastp trimming at Q25 and MiXCR clone calling, and kept in-frame beta chains. Rows merge per CDR3 protein into single entries with the most common DNA and genes. The V and J calls reflect TCRdb's pipeline rather than the authors' work. This sample has some 230,000 distinct CDR3 sequences in its table, and around 17% of those were observed once. The ten largest clones capture around 20% of the sample.

This clonotype was seen ten or more times. Which antigen it targets is not known. No base qualities exist here, and no much larger clone lies one base off it. Sample time point, as interpreted from the label and publication: newly diagnosed GD, antithyroid drugs for less than 3 months. RNA was extracted from PBMCs in TRIzol for both TCR sequencing and RNA sequencing. The diagnosis of Graves' disease was made according to American Thyroid Association guidelines. Patients for the study were recruited at an endocrinology department in Xi'an, China. Each patient gave about 9.1 milliliters of peripheral blood, collected in an EDTA anticoagulant tube. Ficoll Paque Plus density gradient separation was used to isolate PBMCs, and no further T cell sorting was done. An Agilent 2100 Bioanalyzer and agarose gel were used to check RNA quality, and a NanoDrop 2000 was used to measure RNA concentration.

The receptor comes from a female donor with Graves disease. Here the sequenced sample was peripheral blood mononuclear cells (PBMCs), taken at new diagnosis, from a patient treated with antithyroid drugs. Here the chain combines TRBV20-1 and TRBJ1-2, with no confident D gene call. The CDR3 sequence is CSASGNFPTNYGYTF. The sequence in DNA is TGCAGTGCTAGCGGAAACTTCCCAACTAACTATGGCTACACCTTC.